This T cell receptor (beta chain) appears in the sequencing data of a study of T cell responses to AZD1222 COVID-19 vaccine. Study-level points and caveats: Among AZD1222 vaccinees, only six or seven were seropositive at baseline. Repertoires were sampled only after the peak T cell response.

Pooling was applied to second doses at about 4 or about 12 weeks. The protocol was immunoSEQ multiplex PCR, while the TCRdb copy is restricted to in-frame clones and leaves out a portion. Among under 120,000 clones listed, about 90% were seen once. About this clone: Its specificity is unknown.

Germline lookup yields CDR1 MDHEN and CDR2 SYDVKM. The V end was cut by 7 bases, the J end by 6 bases, with 16 bases between. The CDR3 loop spans 13 amino acids. The sequences come from peripheral blood, collected 28 days after the second AZD1222 dose. This sequence originates from an adult who received the AZD1222 COVID-19 vaccine. The chain is built from TRBV28 and TRBJ2-7, with a tentative D call TRBD1 (5 bases). The CDR3, as DNA: TGTGCCAGCATTCTCTCCCAGGGCTCCGAGCAGTACTTC. Its translation: CASILSQGSEQYF. The variable domain in full, completed from reference TRBV28 and TRBJ2-7, reads DVKVTQSSRYLVKRTGEKVFLECVQDMDHENMFWYRQDPGLGLRLIYFSYDVKMKEKGDIPEGYSVSREKKERFSLILESASTNQTSMYLCASILSQGSEQYFGPGTRLTVT.